This T cell receptor beta chain derives from a study of sequential checkpoint blockade in melanoma. In the study overall: Patients were randomized 1:1 to nivolumab-then-ipilimumab or ipilimumab-then-nivolumab first-line. Both treatment sequences were followed by maintenance nivolumab.

Using immunoSEQ multiplex PCR, the repertoire was profiled, and TCRdb retains in-frame clones only, with some absent. The sample holds nearly 11,000 clones, 78% seen once. The CDR3 extends over 17 amino acids. The V and J ends lost 2 bases and 0 bases respectively, with 18 bases between them. Germline V gives CDR1 SGHKS, CDR2 YYEKEE (reference sequence). This sample's treatment: randomized to nivolumab then ipilimumab (arm A) or the reverse (arm B). Live CD3+CD8+ CD19− CD56− cells were sorted from PBMCs. This chain links TRBV5-5 with TRBJ2-7, with D possibly being TRBD1 (6 bases). The origin of this receptor is a human donor with melanoma. The specimen was CD8+ T cells sorted from blood (inferred from file names), collected from a patient given nivolumab and ipilimumab in sequence. In DNA, the CDR3 is TGTGCCAGCAGCTTATTCCCCCAAGACAGGAGCTCCTACGAGCAGTACTTC. Encoded protein: CASSLFPQDRSSYEQYF.